What follows is one TCR beta chain and its context. What it binds is not known. This sample stems from a study of cytomegalovirus exposure and HLA in healthy donors. Turning to the study itself: As an earlier analysis found, 150 million to 200 million T cells yielded 100 million to 130 million unique TCR beta sequences. Whole-study findings and limits: It has been reported that TCR beta sequences accurately predicted the HLA-A and HLA-B alleles of most subjects. CMV serostatus alone was available as immune exposure information. TCR beta chains numbering under 200 were designated cytomegalovirus-associated.

The CDR3 runs 15 residues. V dropped 2 bases and J dropped 1 base, with 12 bases sitting between them. In germline, CDR1 is MGHRA, CDR2 YSYEKL. In the PCR, 60 Vbeta and 13 Jbeta primers were used. Some clones are missing from TCRdb's copy, which holds only in-frame ones; the method was immunoSEQ multiplex PCR. This table has about 180,000 clones, around 72% appearing once. Sequenced sample: PBMCs. The clonotype originates from a female donor in good health and CMV-seronegative. This chain links TRBV4-1 with TRBJ2-7; unclear D gene. The CDR3 spells CASSQYSVGSYEQYF. The CDR3, as DNA: TGCGCCAGCAGCCAATATTCGGTCGGGTCCTACGAGCAGTACTTC.